Below are 12 T cell receptor beta chains sequenced from a single sample in a study of blood T cell repertoires in COVID-19. Measured with immunoSEQ multiplex PCR; TCRdb has only the in-frame clones, and not every one. The table shows 200,000 to 250,000 clones, with 70% to 90% occurring only once. The specimen sequenced was peripheral blood. The receptors stem from a young man with COVID-19, enrolled during active disease.

This clone was counted ten times or more. The J gene is TRBJ1-1, the V gene TRBV5-4, with 7 bases identical to TRBD1. V lost 9 bases and J lost 6; bases outside the gene matches: 17. This CDR3 is built from 15 residues. The germline V gene has CDR1 SGHNT and CDR2 YYREEE (reference sequence). The CDR3 loop is CATTPETGRIAEAFF. The CDR3, as DNA: TGTGCCACCACACCCGAGACAGGGCGGATCGCTGAAGCTTTCTTT.

Comments on this clone: Other DNA variants within this sample encode the same CDR3. Here the CDR3 DNA reads TGTGCCAGCAGTGAAGGGGCAGCCAACTATGGCTACACCTTC. Translated: CASSEGAANYGYTF. The genes are TRBV6-1 and TRBJ1-2; D gene ambiguous. The CDR3 spans 14 residues. Germline V CDR1 and CDR2: MNHNS, SASEGT. Trimming pared 1 base from V and 2 bases from J, leaving 8 bases between.

This clone appeared a single time. The gene calls are TRBV5-4 and TRBJ1-6, with D possibly being TRBD1 (6 bases). V lost 3 bases, J lost 7 bases, and 14 bases lay in between. The CDR3 is 15 amino acids. Per the germline V gene, CDR1 is SGHNT and CDR2 is YYREEE (reference sequence). Written as DNA, the CDR3 is TGTGCCAGCAGCTCCCCAGGGGTACTCAATTCACCCCTCCACTTT. Translating gives CASSSPGVLNSPLHF. Supplemented by reference TRBV5-4 and TRBJ1-6, the full variable domain reads ETGVTQSPTHLIKTRGQQVTLRCSSQSGHNTVSWYQQALGQGPQFIFQYYREEENGRGNFPPRFSGLQFPNYSSELNVNALELDDSALYLCASSSPGVLNSPLHFGNGTRLTVT.

This rearrangement joins TRBV19 to TRBJ1-1; D call uncertain. CDR1 is LNHDA and CDR2 is SQIVND in the germline V gene (reference sequence). Trimming cost V 7 bases and J 1 base, with 10 bases left between them. The CDR3 covers 13 residues. CDR3 nucleotides: TGTGCCAGTATCCCAGGAAAGAACACTGAAGCTTTCTTT. As protein: CASIPGKNTEAFF.

This chain connects TRBV18 to TRBJ1-4; TRBD1 aligns across 8 bases. Unmatched junction bases numbered 6, after V lost 8 bases and J lost 4 bases. The CDR3 runs 14 residues. The germline V gene has CDR1 KGHSH and CDR2 LQKENI. For the CDR3, the DNA is TGTGCCAGCCAACCGGACAGGGATAATGAAAAACTGTTTTTT. Amino acid sequence: CASQPDRDNEKLFF. Using reference TRBV18 and TRBJ1-4 for the parts outside the CDR3, the full variable domain is NAGVMQNPRHLVRRRGQEARLRCSPMKGHSHVYWYRQLPEEGLKFMVYLQKENIIDESGMPKERFSAEFPKEGPSILRIQQVVRGDSAAYFCASQPDRDNEKLFFGSGTQLSVL.

J is TRBJ1-5 and V is TRBV15, with TRBD1 matching over 9 bases. The junction had 12 bases not matched to a gene; V was cut back by 2 bases and J by 7 bases. Per germline, CDR1 LNHNV and CDR2 YYDKDF (reference sequence). CDR3 size: 17 residues. The CDR3 nucleotides read TGTGCCACCAGCAGACCCCTAGGACAGGGGAAAAGGCAGCCCCAGCATTTT. This sequence encodes CATSRPLGQGKRQPQHF.

V is TRBV11-2 and J is TRBJ1-4, with a weak D call TRBD1 (5 bases). The length of the CDR3 is 15 residues. Germline values: CDR1 SGHAT, CDR2 FQNNGV. Trimming removed 5 bases at V and 0 bases at J, with 10 bases between. The CDR3 is CASSLTVATNEKLFF. CDR3 in DNA: TGTGCCAGCAGCCTGACAGTTGCAACTAATGAAAAACTGTTTTTT. Variable domain in full (rest from reference TRBV11-2 and TRBJ1-4): EAGVAQSPRYKIIEKRQSVAFWCNPISGHATLYWYQQILGQGPKLLIQFQNNGVVDDSQLPKDRFSAERLKGVDSTLKIQPAKLEDSAVYLCASSLTVATNEKLFFGSGTQLSVL.

The V and J genes are TRBV9 and TRBJ2-4, with 7 nucleotides matching TRBD2. This CDR3 contains 17 residues. The J segment lost 1 base and the V segment lost 4 bases, leaving 11 bases of the junction unmatched. The germline gives CDR1 SGDLS, CDR2 YYNGEE. CDR3 in DNA: TGTGCCAGCAGCCCAACGACGGGGGGATCGGCCAAAAACATTCAGTACTTC. Amino acids: CASSPTTGGSAKNIQYF.

In this sample, this clone turned up once. The rearrangement links TRBV18 to TRBJ2-6, with 11 bases aligning to TRBD2. Trimming removed 3 bases from V and 2 bases from J; junction bases left unmatched: 3. The CDR3 runs 17 residues. Germline CDR1 reads KGHSH; CDR2 reads LQKENI. CDR3 coding DNA: TGTGCCAGCTCACCCTTAGCGGGAGGGCCTGGGGCCAACGTCCTGACTTTC. Translation gives CASSPLAGGPGANVLTF. The variable domain in full, with the rest retrieved from reference TRBV18 and TRBJ2-6, is NAGVMQNPRHLVRRRGQEARLRCSPMKGHSHVYWYRQLPEEGLKFMVYLQKENIIDESGMPKERFSAEFPKEGPSILRIQQVVRGDSAAYFCASSPLAGGPGANVLTFGAGSRLTVL.

The chain joins TRBV5-1 to TRBJ1-5; a possible D gene is TRBD1 (6 bases). CDR3 length: 15 residues. The germline V and J ends were trimmed by 0 bases and 3 bases, with 10 bases remaining between them. The V gene's germline CDR1 is SGHRS and CDR2 YFSETQ. In nucleotides, the CDR3 is TGCGCCAGCAGCTTGGACAGGGCCCCCAATCAGCCCCAGCATTTT. As protein: CASSLDRAPNQPQHF.

V gene TRBV19 combines with J gene TRBJ1-1, with D possibly being TRBD1 (5 bases). The CDR3 has 13 residues. Germline lookup yields CDR1 LNHDA and CDR2 SQIVND (reference sequence). The ends were cut back, 1 base at V and 6 bases at J, with 9 bases in the middle. For the CDR3, the DNA is TGTGCCAGTAGTATAGTATCGGGGGCTGAAGCTTTCTTT. It yields the protein CASSIVSGAEAFF.

CDR3 DNA sequence: TGTGCCAGCAGCGACAGGGACGTCTATGGCTACACCTTC. Residues: CASSDRDVYGYTF. The chain joins TRBV9 to TRBJ1-2; D is possibly TRBD1 (6 bases). The V end lost 3 bases, the J end lost 4 bases, and 10 bases lay between the germline ends. The CDR3 is 13 amino acids. Germline values: CDR1 SGDLS, CDR2 YYNGEE.